This T cell receptor beta chain comes out of a study of regulatory T cells in long-lasting Graves disease. Study-level results: The persistent group shared fewer than 3,500 public clonotypes, more than the 950 to 1,000 shared by new patients.

CDR3 regions were amplified by Arm-PCR using iRepertoire HTBI primers to build TCR beta libraries. TCRdb recomputed calls from the multiplex PCR reads with MiXCR, one row per CDR3 protein. Among about 450,000 distinct CDR3 sequences, around 17% were seen once, and the ten largest hold over 8.5%. Concerning this clonotype: Antigen: not known.

Sample time point: newly diagnosed GD, antithyroid drugs for less than 3 months. Construction of the TCR library relied on RNA isolated from PBMCs. This sample also belongs to another study, concerning T cells in Graves' hyperthyroidism and ophthalmopathy. In that study: In patients aged 18 to 65, hyperthyroidism was newly diagnosed, with duration under 2 months. Patients with uncontrolled infections, other autoimmune diseases, pregnancy or lactation were excluded.

This receptor was taken from a young woman with Graves disease. The sample consisted of peripheral blood mononuclear cells (PBMCs), taken at new diagnosis, from a patient treated with antithyroid drugs.

The CDR3 DNA is TGTGCCAGCAGCGTTTCCGGGACAGGGGGCTCGCCCCTCCACTTT. This translates into CASSVSGTGGSPLHF. The gene calls are TRBV9 and TRBJ1-6; 12 bases align to TRBD1. V shed 2 bases, J shed 13 bases, and the junction held 7 bases outside the gene matches. There are 15 residues in the CDR3. Looked up from germline, CDR1 is SGDLS and CDR2 is YYNGEE. Supplemented by reference TRBV9 and TRBJ1-6, the full variable domain reads DSGVTQTPKHLITATGQRVTLRCSPRSGDLSVYWYQQSLDQGLQFLIQYYNGEERAKGNILERFSAQQFPDLHSELNLSSLELGDSALYFCASSVSGTGGSPLHFGNGTRLTVT.